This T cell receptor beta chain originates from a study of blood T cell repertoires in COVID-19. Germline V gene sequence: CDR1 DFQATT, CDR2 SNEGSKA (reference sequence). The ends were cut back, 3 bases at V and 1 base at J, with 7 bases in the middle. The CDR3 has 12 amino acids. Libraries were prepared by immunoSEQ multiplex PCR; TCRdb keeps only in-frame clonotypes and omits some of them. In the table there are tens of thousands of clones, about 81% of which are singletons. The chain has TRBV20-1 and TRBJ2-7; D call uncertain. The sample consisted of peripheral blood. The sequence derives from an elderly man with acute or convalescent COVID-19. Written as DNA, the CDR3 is TGCAGTGCTAGTGGCAGATCCTACGAGCAGTACTTC. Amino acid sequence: CSASGRSYEQYF.